This TCR beta chain was recovered during a study of CD8 T cells in Susac syndrome. Reverse transcription used about 0.45 to 1 ug RNA and random hexamers. Each CDR3 protein is one row after TCRdb ran MiXCR on the immunoSEQ multiplex PCR reads. The sample holds 180,000 or so distinct CDR3 sequences, over 85% seen once. With 2 bases removed from V and 3 bases from J, the gap between germline ends came to 13 bases. CDR1 MRHNA and CDR2 SNTAGT come from the germline V gene. The CDR3 sequence is 15 residues long. The specimen was CD4+ T cells from PBMCs. The clonotype was recovered from a human donor in good health. The chain couples TRBV6-4 to TRBJ1-2; D remains ambiguous. The CDR3 coding sequence is TGTGCCAGCAGTGACCGGGCCGACGGGCACTATGGCTACACCTTC. Translating gives CASSDRADGHYGYTF.